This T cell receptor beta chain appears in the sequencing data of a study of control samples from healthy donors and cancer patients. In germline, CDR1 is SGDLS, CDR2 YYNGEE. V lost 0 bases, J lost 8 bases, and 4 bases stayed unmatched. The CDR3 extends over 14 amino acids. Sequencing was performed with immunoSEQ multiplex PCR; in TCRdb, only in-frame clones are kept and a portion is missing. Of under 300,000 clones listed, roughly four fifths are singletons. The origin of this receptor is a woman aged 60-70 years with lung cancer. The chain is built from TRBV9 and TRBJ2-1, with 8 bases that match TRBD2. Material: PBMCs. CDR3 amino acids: CASSVAGGPYEQFF. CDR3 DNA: TGTGCCAGCAGCGTAGCGGGAGGGCCATATGAGCAGTTCTTC. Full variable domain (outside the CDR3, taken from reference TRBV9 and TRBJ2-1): DSGVTQTPKHLITATGQRVTLRCSPRSGDLSVYWYQQSLDQGLQFLIQYYNGEERAKGNILERFSAQQFPDLHSELNLSSLELGDSALYFCASSVAGGPYEQFFGPGTRLTVL.